Included here is one TCR beta chain sequence, with context. Its antigen is unknown. The data were obtained in a study of cytomegalovirus exposure and HLA in healthy donors. As for the donors, each was a healthy bone marrow donor. CDR3 length equals 16 residues. The PCR ran on 60 Vbeta and 13 Jbeta primers. Sequencing was performed with immunoSEQ multiplex PCR; in TCRdb, only in-frame clones are kept and a portion is missing. The sample totals about 120,000 clones. Study-level findings and limits: Presence/absence analyses assumed roughly uniform sequencing depth across donors, which may not hold.

V gene TRBV21-1 combines with J gene TRBJ1-5. TRBV21-1 constitutes a pseudogene. What was sequenced was PBMCs. This clonotype was obtained from a man between 18 and 35 years old in good health and CMV-seronegative. CDR3 region: CASSPRVRRSNQPQHF. DNA of the CDR3: TGTGCCAGCAGCCCCCGGGTTAGACGGAGCAATCAGCCCCAGCATTTT.